This is a list of T cell receptor beta chains from one sample in a study of cytomegalovirus exposure and HLA in healthy donors. Clones were read by immunoSEQ multiplex PCR, and TCRdb kept only the in-frame ones, dropping some. The sample yields about 160,000 clones, 88% seen once. The sequenced sample consisted of PBMCs. The receptor source for this set is a man aged 18 to 29 in good health and CMV-seronegative. Each CDR3 is given with its conserved first and last residue. Fields, in order: D gene, V gene, J gene, clone size, CDR3 DNA, CDR3 protein. The D gene is left open where the match is weak. Rows may omit the clone size; those that give it use once, few, many or a size class.

-	TRBV6-1	TRBJ2-3	-	TGTGCCAGCAGTCCCCGACTTGGTACGCAGTATTTT	CASSPRLGTQYF
-	TRBV5-1	TRBJ2-1	-	TGCGCCAGCAGCCCGGGGACTCTCAATGAGCAGTTCTTC	CASSPGTLNEQFF
-	TRBV25-1	TRBJ2-2	-	TGTGCCAGCACGGGTAACACCGGGGAGCTGTTTTTT	CASTGNTGELFF
-	TRBV7-8	TRBJ1-2	-	TGTGCCAGCAGCCCTCGAGGAGAGGCTAACTATGGCTACACCTTC	CASSPRGEANYGYTF
-	TRBV7-2	TRBJ2-7	-	TGTGCCAGCAGCTTATCACAACAGAGCTCCTACGAGCAGTACTTC	CASSLSQQSSYEQYF
-	TRBV28	TRBJ1-2	few	TGTGCCAGCATCCCTACAGGTCCCTATGGCTACACCTTC	CASIPTGPYGYTF
-	TRBV27	TRBJ2-2	-	TGTGCCAGCACAGCGGCGGGCCCTTATCGCGGGGAGCTGTTTTTT	CASTAAGPYRGELFF
-	TRBV29-1	TRBJ2-3	-	TGCAGCGTTGACAGGGCCTGGGGCACAGATACGCAGTATTTT	CSVDRAWGTDTQYF
-	TRBV9	TRBJ2-1	few	TGTGCCAGCAGCTCCGTGGAGGGAGGATACAATGAGCAGTTCTTC	CASSSVEGGYNEQFF
-	TRBV6-5	TRBJ2-3	-	TGTGCCAGCAGTTATTCTGCGGCGGCTAGCACAGATACGCAGTATTTT	CASSYSAAASTDTQYF